A selection of T cell receptor beta chains follows, all from one sample in a study of blood T cell repertoires in COVID-19. This table comes from immunoSEQ multiplex PCR, and its TCRdb copy is limited to in-frame clones, with some not included. Altogether around 210,000 clones are present, nearly 90% being singletons, with the ten largest covering about 18%. Sequencing used peripheral blood. The source of these receptors is a man over 45 with COVID-19, enrolled during active disease. CDR3s include the opening cysteine and the closing phenylalanine or tryptophan. The D gene is left open where the match is weak. Some rows mark clone size as missing; the rest say once, few, many or name a class of expanded clone.

TRBJ2-1	TRBD2	15	-	TRBV7-9	CASSSGTSGNNEQFF	TGTGCCAGCAGCTCCGGGACTAGCGGGAACAATGAGCAGTTCTTC
TRBJ1-6	TRBD1	21	-	TRBV3-1/TRBV3-2	CASSQDLICSGTGIYNSPLHF	TGTGCCAGCAGCCAAGATTTGATCTGCAGCGGGACAGGGATTTATAATTCACCCCTCCACTTT
TRBJ2-7	-	12	few	TRBV29-1	CSVQRDNYEQYF	TGCAGCGTCCAGAGGGACAACTACGAGCAGTACTTC
TRBJ2-7	-	13	-	TRBV20-1	CSASLQGPYEQYF	TGCAGTGCTAGTTTACAGGGACCCTACGAGCAGTACTTC
TRBJ2-5	-	16	-	TRBV6-1	CARCDAGRGAGETQYF	TGTGCCCGCTGTGACGCGGGGAGGGGGGCTGGGGAGACCCAGTACTTC
TRBJ1-4	TRBD1	18	-	TRBV4-2	CASSQVGVSNRGNEKLFF	TGTGCCAGCAGCCAAGTTGGAGTTAGTAACAGGGGAAATGAAAAACTGTTTTTT
TRBJ1-2	TRBD1	17	-	TRBV19	CASSILSGQGTNYGYTF	TGTGCCAGTAGTATACTATCGGGACAGGGGACTAACTATGGCTACACCTTC
TRBJ2-6	TRBD1	16	once	TRBV11-3	CASSSRQGAGANVLTF	TGTGCCAGCAGCTCTAGACAGGGAGCTGGGGCCAACGTCCTGACTTTC
TRBJ2-2	-	14	-	TRBV10-3	CAISDREFTGELFF	TGTGCCATCAGCGATAGGGAGTTCACCGGGGAGCTGTTTTTT
TRBJ2-7	TRBD1	14	-	TRBV19	CASSTQGQGYEQYF	TGTGCCAGTAGTACCCAAGGACAGGGCTACGAGCAGTACTTC
TRBJ1-5	-	15	-	TRBV18	CASSGSGHYNQPQHF	TGTGCCAGCTCAGGGTCGGGACATTACAATCAGCCCCAGCATTTT
TRBJ2-7	-	14	-	TRBV28	CASSGSGHSYEQYF	TGTGCCAGCAGCGGGTCGGGACACTCCTACGAGCAGTACTTC
TRBJ2-1	TRBD2	15	once	TRBV6-4	CASSVTSGRGNEQFF	TGTGCCAGCAGCGTGACTAGCGGGAGAGGAAATGAGCAGTTCTTC
TRBJ2-2	TRBD2	16	-	TRBV5-1	CASTPGLAGIAGELFF	TGCGCCAGCACTCCTGGACTAGCGGGAATCGCCGGGGAGCTGTTTTTT
TRBJ1-1	TRBD1	13	-	TRBV19	CASRGQGPTEAFF	TGTGCCAGTAGAGGACAGGGTCCCACTGAAGCTTTCTTT